This T cell receptor beta chain appears in the sequencing data of a study of blood T cell repertoires in COVID-19. The wider study: T cells, B-cell-depleted T cells, or PBMCs supplied cDNA or gDNA.

Clones were read by immunoSEQ multiplex PCR, and TCRdb kept only the in-frame ones, dropping some. The sample contains 220,000 or so clones, about four fifths of which appear only once. CDR3 length equals 15 residues. V was trimmed by 0 bases and J by 0 bases, leaving 8 bases between them. Germline CDR1 and CDR2: ENHRY and SYGVKD. Enrollees, about 18 to 90 years old, lived in 25 or so US areas. Membership in each cohort depended on participant-reported clinical history. This chain joins TRBV10-3 and TRBJ1-2, with D perhaps TRBD1 (5 bases). Sequenced: PBMCs or T cells enriched from blood (not recorded which). The clonotype comes from a woman aged 40 to 50 with acute COVID-19. CDR3 residues: CAISESGLTNYGYTF. The CDR3 coding sequence is TGTGCCATCAGTGAGTCGGGACTGACTAACTATGGCTACACCTTC.